The 18 T cell receptor beta chains listed next were all sequenced from one sample in a study of T cells in Graves' hyperthyroidism and ophthalmopathy. Amplification targeted TCR beta CDR3 regions from RNA transcripts. First-round RT-PCR targeting the TCR CDR3 was performed with the HTBI primer set. TCRdb called the multiplex PCR reads again in MiXCR, with one record for every CDR3 protein. The data show hundreds of thousands of distinct CDR3 sequences, approximately 14% seen once. The sample consisted of blood. The receptor set was obtained from a woman between 18 and 30 years old with Graves' hyperthyroidism.

The chain is built from TRBV18 and TRBJ2-7; no definite D call. Trimming took 1 base from V and 1 from J, leaving 14 bases between them. The length of the CDR3 is 16 residues. CDR1 is KGHSH and CDR2 is LQKENI in the germline V gene. This CDR3 reads CASSPLRSLQSYEQYF. The CDR3 nucleotides read TGTGCCAGCTCACCACTTAGGTCCCTCCAATCCTACGAGCAGTACTTC.

The rearrangement links TRBV20-1 to TRBJ1-2; D uncertain. V shed 6 bases and J shed 8 bases, with 13 bases lying between them. The CDR3 extends over 11 amino acids. Looked up from germline, CDR1 is DFQATT and CDR2 is SNEGSKA (reference sequence). This CDR3 reads CSARREGGYTF. The CDR3 DNA reads TGCAGTGCCCGGAGGGAGGGCGGCTACACCTTC.

This clonotype was seen more than once but under ten times. The CDR3 DNA reads as TGTGCCAGCAGTTTATTGGGGGCGGTGGGGGGGACCTACAATGAGCAGTTCTTC. Translating gives CASSLLGAVGGTYNEQFF. J is TRBJ2-1 and V is TRBV27; TRBD2 is a possible D gene (7 bases). The V gene lost 1 base and the J gene lost 2 bases, with 18 bases spanning the gap. Per the germline V gene, CDR1 is MNHEY and CDR2 is SMNVEV (reference sequence). The length of the CDR3 is 18 residues.

This clonotype was counted many times. The chain is built from TRBV9 and TRBJ2-2, with 8 bases matching TRBD2. Germline trimming cut 0 bases from V and 0 bases from J; bases unmatched to any gene: 4. Per the germline V gene, CDR1 is SGDLS and CDR2 is YYNGEE. The CDR3 spans 17 residues. This CDR3 is CASSVESTSANTGELFF. CDR3 nucleotides: TGTGCCAGCAGCGTAGAATCGACTAGCGCGAACACCGGGGAGCTGTTTTTT. The full variable domain, completed using reference TRBV9 and TRBJ2-2, is DSGVTQTPKHLITATGQRVTLRCSPRSGDLSVYWYQQSLDQGLQFLIQYYNGEERAKGNILERFSAQQFPDLHSELNLSSLELGDSALYFCASSVESTSANTGELFFGEGSRLTVL.

This clonotype was detected a few times. This chain uses TRBV6-5 with TRBJ1-1; tentatively, D is TRBD1 (5 bases). This CDR3 has 16 residues. The V end lost 2 bases, the J end lost 1 base, and 14 bases lay between the germline ends. Germline assignment: CDR1 MNHEY and CDR2 SVGAGI. The CDR3 here is CASSYRGWGSNTEAFF. CDR3 DNA sequence: TGTGCCAGCAGTTACCGGGGTTGGGGGTCGAACACTGAAGCTTTCTTT.

This clonotype came up many times. The chain links TRBV28 to TRBJ1-2; D is possibly TRBD1 (6 bases). V gave up 6 bases and J gave up 0 bases, with 14 bases separating them. Per the germline V gene, CDR1 is MDHEN and CDR2 is SYDVKM. This CDR3 is built from 15 residues. The CDR3 nucleotides read TGTGCCAGCAGGCCCACGGACAGATCTAACTATGGCTACACCTTC. Translated: CASRPTDRSNYGYTF.

The CDR3 protein is CASRWGSSYNSPLHF. The CDR3 nucleotides read TGTGCCAGCAGGTGGGGGAGCTCCTATAATTCACCCCTCCACTTT. The chain uses TRBV27 and TRBJ1-6; D may be TRBD1 (5 bases). V lost 6 bases, J lost 0 bases, and 9 bases lay in between. The length of the CDR3 is 15 residues. Germline-derived CDR1 and CDR2 are MNHEY and SMNVEV (reference sequence).

The rearrangement joins TRBV19 to TRBJ1-5; 7 nucleotides agree with TRBD1. V dropped 3 bases and J dropped 1; count of bases not matched to a gene: 15. The CDR3 extends over 19 amino acids. Germline assignment: CDR1 LNHDA and CDR2 SQIVND (reference sequence). The CDR3 reads CASSIDRALREISNQPQHF. The CDR3 coding sequence is TGTGCCAGTAGTATTGACAGGGCCCTTCGCGAGATAAGCAATCAGCCCCAGCATTTT.

This clonotype was detected many times. The chain links TRBV11-3 to TRBJ1-4; the match to TRBD1 covers 7 bases. Germline-derived CDR1 and CDR2 are SGHNT and YENEEA. Unmatched junction bases numbered 8, after V lost 5 bases and J lost 8 bases. This CDR3 is built from 14 residues. The CDR3 region has the DNA TGTGCCAGCAGCCCGTGGACAGGTGACGAAAAACTGTTTTTT. Protein: CASSPWTGDEKLFF.

The V call is TRBV7-8, the J call TRBJ1-1; no reliable D call. The CDR3 contains 16 residues. Trimming stripped 2 bases from V and 0 bases from J, with 13 bases between. From germline, CDR1 is SGHVS and CDR2 FQNEAQ. The CDR3 is CASSLLEGYLNTEAFF. In DNA form, the CDR3 reads TGTGCCAGCAGCTTATTAGAGGGTTACCTGAACACTGAAGCTTTCTTT.

This rearrangement joins TRBV11-1 to TRBJ2-3; 7 bases are shared with TRBD1. Germline values: CDR1 SGHAT, CDR2 FQDESV (reference sequence). This CDR3 region has 15 residues. V trimming: 5 bases; J trimming: 6 bases; junction bases outside the gene matches: 11. The DNA of the CDR3 is TGTGCCAGCAGCAGATTCCGGGACAGCAGGGATACGCAGTATTTT. The encoded protein is CASSRFRDSRDTQYF.

The chain combines TRBV9 with TRBJ2-7; D gene unclear. From germline, CDR1 is SGDLS and CDR2 YYNGEE. Trimming stripped 0 bases from V and 3 bases from J, with 13 bases between. This CDR3 region has 15 residues. CDR3 protein: CASSVGVAADYEQYF. The CDR3 region has the DNA TGTGCCAGCAGCGTAGGAGTAGCAGCCGACTACGAGCAGTACTTC.

This clonotype was counted many times. The V and J genes are TRBV2 and TRBJ1-2, with 8 positions matching TRBD1. CDR3 length: 14 residues. The V gene's germline CDR1 is SNHLY and CDR2 FYNNEI. V lost 6 bases, J lost 2 bases, and 5 bases stayed unmatched. CDR3 region: CASRGTGQNYGYTF. Written as DNA, the CDR3 is TGTGCCAGCAGGGGGACAGGCCAAAACTATGGCTACACCTTC. The whole variable domain, remainder taken from reference TRBV2 and TRBJ1-2, is EPEVTQTPSHQVTQMGQEVILRCVPISNHLYFYWYRQILGQKVEFLVSFYNNEISEKSEIFDDQFSVERPDGSNFTLKIRSTKLEDSAMYFCASRGTGQNYGYTFGSGTRLTVV.

This clonotype has at least ten counts. The chain couples TRBV11-2 to TRBJ2-7; D remains unclear. Germline V gene data show CDR1 as SGHAT and CDR2 as FQNNGV. V was cut by 5 bases and J by 2 bases, with 19 bases left in between. This CDR3 is built from 16 residues. CDR3 nucleotides: TGTGCCAGCAGCACCCGTGTGCGACATGGGGCCTACGAGCAGTACTTC. Translated, it gives CASSTRVRHGAYEQYF.

This clonotype was seen ten or more times. This chain connects TRBV7-9 to TRBJ2-5; 7 bases map to TRBD1. Germline-derived CDR1 and CDR2 are SEHNR and FQNEAQ (reference sequence). The CDR3 contains 16 residues. V was pared by 5 bases and J by 3 bases, with 12 bases of the junction left unmatched. Here the CDR3 reads CASSVPGQRSEETQYF. The DNA for the CDR3 is TGTGCCAGCAGCGTTCCGGGACAGAGAAGCGAAGAGACCCAGTACTTC. Variable domain in full (rest from reference TRBV7-9 and TRBJ2-5): DTGVSQNPRHKITKRGQNVTFRCDPISEHNRLYWYRQTLGQGPEFLTYFQNEAQLEKSRLLSDRFSAERPKGSFSTLEIQRTEQGDSAMYLCASSVPGQRSEETQYFGPGTRLLVL.

This clonotype was recorded a few times. The chain employs TRBV20-1 and TRBJ2-1; 11 nucleotides line up with TRBD2. The V and J ends lost 2 bases and 0 bases, in that order; junction bases with no gene match: 3. Germline CDR1 and CDR2: DFQATT and SNEGSKA (reference sequence). This CDR3 is built from 16 residues. CDR3 DNA: TGCAGTGCTAGACCTACTAGCGGGAGCTCCTACAATGAGCAGTTCTTC. Amino acids: CSARPTSGSSYNEQFF.

The J gene is TRBJ1-1, the V gene TRBV28, with 7 bases that match TRBD1. The germline V gene has CDR1 MDHEN and CDR2 SYDVKM. The CDR3 totals 16 residues. V gave up 5 bases and J gave up 7 bases; unmatched junction bases: 16. The CDR3: CASSPSQRTGWIEAFF. In DNA form, the CDR3 reads TGTGCCAGCAGTCCCTCCCAAAGGACAGGCTGGATTGAAGCTTTCTTT.

The chain carries TRBV5-1 and TRBJ2-5; D is unresolved. Trimming removed 6 bases from V and 5 bases from J, with 11 bases in between. This CDR3 region has 12 residues. Germline CDR1 SGHRS, CDR2 YFSETQ. CDR3 nucleotides: TGCGCCAGCAAGTACACGGGCGAGACCCAGTACTTC. Translated, it gives CASKYTGETQYF.